This TCR beta chain was recovered during a study (dated by TCRdb to about 2022). In regard to this clone: Its cognate antigen has yet to be identified. The sample holds no much larger clone one base away, and base qualities are not on file.

The CDR3 numbers 15 residues from cysteine through phenylalanine. CDR3 DNA is the only sequence kept; it has 45 bases, read in frame from the first base. CDR1 and CDR2 (SGDLS, YYNGEE) derive from the germline V gene. V is shortened by 0 bases, J by 10 bases, and the region joining them spans 14 bases. PBMCs were separated from peripheral blood, and TCR beta sequencing was performed on genomic DNA obtained from unsorted PBMCs. Survey-level sequencing on the immunoSEQ platform was used to profile TCR beta chain repertoires. Turning to the authors' computational methods: CDR3 amino acid length spectratypes and V-J pairing frequencies were compared, and repertoire diversity was measured with the inverse Simpson index. To annotate clonotypes specific to SARS-CoV-2, CMV, influenza A and EBV, TCR beta CDR3 sequences were compared against VDJdb. TCRdb retrieved this table from immuneACCESS and kept in-frame rearrangements only. Not all clones are present; in checked studies, unresolved V genes account for under half, and no reason is known for the remainder. The DNA gave D and trimming, while V, J and clone size come from that table. For this sample there are under 65,000 clones; approximately 93% appear just once. The top ten hold roughly 10% of the sample.

What the work shows at the level of the full study, not this receptor alone: According to the authors, more investigation is needed, including longitudinal sampling and evaluation of a control group.

The receptor was derived from a man aged 35 to 55 with rheumatoid arthritis. Specimen: PBMCs. The chain was built from TRBV9 and TRBJ1-6; perhaps TRBD1 is the D gene, with 5 bases matching. The DNA reads as follows: TGTGCCAGCAGCGTAGCTACGGCAGGGAGGTCACCCCTCCACTTT. Protein translation: CASSVATAGRSPLHF.